Presented here are 20 T cell receptor beta chains from one specimen sequenced in a study of shared clonotypes between healthy human individuals. Libraries were prepared by immunoSEQ multiplex PCR; TCRdb keeps only in-frame clonotypes and omits some of them. The sample shows 550,000 to 600,000 clones, more than 95% of them seen only once. Terminally differentiated effector memory CD45RA+ cells were left out of the naive CD8 fraction, which was CD45RO-negative and positively selected for CCR7. Sequencing was done on a sample of naive CD8+ T cells sorted from blood. The source of these receptors is a man aged 30 to 45 in good health.

V and J are TRBV27 and TRBJ1-1; D is ambiguous. Germline lookup yields CDR1 MNHEY and CDR2 SMNVEV (reference sequence). The CDR3 has 14 amino acids. V shed 1 base and J shed 1 base, with 7 bases lying between them. The chain's CDR3 is CASSLYPSNTEAFF. In nucleotides, the CDR3 is TGTGCCAGCAGTTTATATCCCTCGAACACTGAAGCTTTCTTT.

The chain recombines TRBV7-6 with TRBJ1-1; the D is unclear. CDR1 is SGHVS and CDR2 is FNYEAQ in the germline V gene. Between the trimmed V and J ends, which lost 5 bases and 1 base, there was a span of 14 bases. The CDR3 sequence is 15 residues long. The CDR3 DNA reads TGTGCCAGCAGCCATCCCGGAGCAGAGAACACTGAAGCTTTCTTT. Protein product: CASSHPGAENTEAFF.

In DNA form, the CDR3 reads TGCGCCAGCAGCCAAGACGTAGAACTAGAGACCCAGTACTTC. As protein: CASSQDVELETQYF. The gene calls are TRBV4-1 and TRBJ2-5; D gene uncertain. The CDR3 runs 14 residues. Trimming removed 0 bases from V and 4 bases from J, with 9 bases in between. Germline V gives CDR1 MGHRA, CDR2 YSYEKL.

The V call is TRBV5-1, the J call TRBJ2-1; TRBD1 or TRBD2 may be the D gene (5 bases each). Germline V gives CDR1 SGHRS, CDR2 YFSETQ. This CDR3 comprises 19 residues. The V end lost 0 bases, the J end lost 3 bases, and 22 bases lay between the germline ends. CDR3 in DNA: TGCGCCAGCAGCTTGGGGGCAGCGGATCCTTGGGGCTACTACAATGAGCAGTTCTTC. This encodes CASSLGAADPWGYYNEQFF.

This rearrangement joins TRBV14 to TRBJ2-1, with D uncertain. CDR1 SGHDN and CDR2 FVKESK come from the germline V gene. CDR3 length: 17 residues. The V and J ends lost 0 bases and 2 bases respectively, with 14 bases between them. This chain's CDR3 is CASSQEGSSNPYNEQFF. The CDR3 nucleotides are TGTGCCAGCAGCCAAGAAGGTAGTAGCAACCCCTACAATGAGCAGTTCTTC.

The chain couples TRBV15 to TRBJ2-7; no clear D. CDR1 is LNHNV and CDR2 is YYDKDF in the germline V gene (reference sequence). Trimming took off 4 bases at V and 4 bases at J, with 5 bases between the two ends. This CDR3 has 11 amino acids. Here the CDR3 DNA reads TGTGCCACCAGCAAGGGATACGAGCAGTACTTC. Its translation is CATSKGYEQYF.

CDR3 loop: CASSFIPATSSYNEQFF. CDR3 coding DNA: TGTGCCAGCAGCTTCATCCCGGCGACAAGCTCCTACAATGAGCAGTTCTTC. The rearrangement links TRBV5-5 to TRBJ2-1; unclear D gene. V was clipped by 2 bases and J by 0 bases, with 15 bases between them. This CDR3 region has 17 residues. Germline V gene lookup returns CDR1 SGHKS and CDR2 YYEKEE (reference sequence).

The rearrangement joins TRBV7-2 to TRBJ2-7; a possible D gene is TRBD1 (6 bases). The germline V gene encodes CDR1 SGHTA and CDR2 FQGNSA. There are 13 residues in the CDR3. V lost 5 bases, J lost 12 bases, and 20 bases lay in between. CDR3 sequence (DNA): TGTGCCAGCAGCGCGCAAACTACTTGGGGGCTGTACTTC. Translated, it gives CASSAQTTWGLYF.

The rearrangement links TRBV7-6 to TRBJ2-2, with D uncertain. Trimming stripped 0 bases from V and 7 bases from J, with 9 bases between. This CDR3 is 14 amino acids long. In germline, CDR1 is SGHVS, CDR2 FNYEAQ. For the CDR3, the DNA is TGTGCCAGCAGCTTAGCCCGTGTGTTCGGGGAGCTGTTTTTT. Its protein is CASSLARVFGELFF.

The chain is built from TRBV9 and TRBJ2-1; 8 bases fit TRBD1. The V gene's germline CDR1 is SGDLS and CDR2 YYNGEE. This CDR3 is built from 16 residues. V gave up 3 bases and J gave up 4 bases; unmatched junction bases: 9. The CDR3 is CASSARTGPSYNEQFF. The CDR3 nucleotides read TGTGCCAGCAGCGCTCGGACAGGGCCGTCTTACAATGAGCAGTTCTTC.

The chain is built from TRBV7-9 and TRBJ1-1, with TRBD1 as a possible D gene (5 bases). The CDR3 totals 12 residues. Per the germline V gene, CDR1 is SEHNR and CDR2 is FQNEAQ (reference sequence). Trimming removed 2 bases at V and 8 bases at J, with 9 bases between. CDR3 DNA: TGTGCCAGCAGCTTACACCAGGGAGAAGCTTTCTTT. It encodes CASSLHQGEAFF. The full variable domain, with the rest looked up from reference TRBV7-9 and TRBJ1-1, is DTGVSQNPRHKITKRGQNVTFRCDPISEHNRLYWYRQTLGQGPEFLTYFQNEAQLEKSRLLSDRFSAERPKGSFSTLEIQRTEQGDSAMYLCASSLHQGEAFFGQGTRLTVV.

This clone has a single count. CDR3 protein: CASSLFGPGGEQYF. For the CDR3, the DNA is TGTGCCAGCAGTTTATTCGGCCCGGGAGGGGAGCAGTACTTC. The chain has TRBV28 and TRBJ2-7; 8 nucleotides agree with TRBD2. With V trimmed by 1 base and J by 7 bases, 6 bases remained unmatched. Germline V lookup: CDR1 MDHEN, CDR2 SYDVKM. The CDR3 is 14 residues long.

The chain uses TRBV5-1 and TRBJ2-1; 14 nucleotides align to TRBD2. The V gene's germline CDR1 is SGHRS and CDR2 YFSETQ. Trimming took 3 bases from V and 4 from J; bases not matched to a gene: 6. This CDR3 is 17 amino acids long. CDR3 DNA sequence: TGCGCCAGCAGCTCCGGGACTAGCGGGAGTACATACAATGAGCAGTTCTTC. As protein: CASSSGTSGSTYNEQFF.

The chain recombines TRBV9 with TRBJ2-7; maybe TRBD1 (5 bases). V was pared by 0 bases and J by 0 bases, with 7 bases between. The CDR3 is 14 amino acids. The germline gives CDR1 SGDLS, CDR2 YYNGEE. The CDR3 is CASSVAQGSYEQYF. The DNA for the CDR3 is TGTGCCAGCAGCGTAGCTCAGGGCTCCTACGAGCAGTACTTC.

The chain has TRBV30 and TRBJ2-7, with D perhaps matching TRBD2 (6 bases). Germline CDR1 and CDR2: GTSNPN and SVGIG (reference sequence). With 0 bases removed from V and 0 bases from J, the gap between germline ends came to 12 bases. The CDR3 has 15 amino acids. The CDR3 DNA reads TGTGCCTGGAGTGTAGGGGCGGGGACCTCCTACGAGCAGTACTTC. Translated: CAWSVGAGTSYEQYF.

The rearrangement links TRBV9 to TRBJ2-5, with D maybe TRBD1 (6 bases). This CDR3 has 15 residues. Germline V gene lookup returns CDR1 SGDLS and CDR2 YYNGEE. Trimming removed 4 bases from V and 0 bases from J, with 13 bases in between. CDR3: CASSPRDNHQETQYF. CDR3 in DNA: TGTGCCAGCAGCCCCCGGGACAACCACCAAGAGACCCAGTACTTC.

Of note for this clone: This sample includes further DNA sequences coding for the same CDR3. This chain links TRBV6-5 with TRBJ1-5; 10 bases are shared with TRBD1. The CDR3 extends over 14 amino acids. Germline trimming cut 2 bases from V and 6 bases from J; bases unmatched to any gene: 1. Per the germline V gene, CDR1 is MNHEY and CDR2 is SVGAGI. The CDR3 region has the DNA TGTGCCAGCAGTTACGGACAGGGGGTTCAGCCCCAGCATTTT. This gives the protein CASSYGQGVQPQHF.

The rearrangement links TRBV9 to TRBJ1-1; D might be TRBD1 (6 bases). CDR3 length: 17 amino acids. CDR1 is SGDLS, CDR2 YYNGEE, per germline. Trimming took off 7 bases at V and 3 bases at J, with 25 bases between the two ends. The CDR3 loop is CASGLGDGGGRDTEAFF. CDR3 nucleotides: TGTGCCAGCGGCCTCGGTGACGGGGGCGGAAGAGACACTGAAGCTTTCTTT.

The genes are TRBV14 and TRBJ2-7; D remains ambiguous. Germline CDR1 reads SGHDN; CDR2 reads FVKESK. This CDR3 has 13 residues. Trimming left V 1 base short and J 2 bases short, with 6 bases between. The CDR3 DNA reads as TGTGCCAGCAGCCAAGGGGTAACCTACGAGCAGTACTTC. Its protein product is CASSQGVTYEQYF.

The V call is TRBV9, the J call TRBJ2-7, with 7 bases lining up with TRBD1. The CDR3 has 15 residues. Trimming took 0 bases from V and 1 from J; bases not matched to a gene: 4. Germline V lookup: CDR1 SGDLS, CDR2 YYNGEE. Written as DNA, the CDR3 is TGTGCCAGCAGCGTAGCTGGGACAGCTTCCTACGAGCAGTACTTC. The encoded protein is CASSVAGTASYEQYF.